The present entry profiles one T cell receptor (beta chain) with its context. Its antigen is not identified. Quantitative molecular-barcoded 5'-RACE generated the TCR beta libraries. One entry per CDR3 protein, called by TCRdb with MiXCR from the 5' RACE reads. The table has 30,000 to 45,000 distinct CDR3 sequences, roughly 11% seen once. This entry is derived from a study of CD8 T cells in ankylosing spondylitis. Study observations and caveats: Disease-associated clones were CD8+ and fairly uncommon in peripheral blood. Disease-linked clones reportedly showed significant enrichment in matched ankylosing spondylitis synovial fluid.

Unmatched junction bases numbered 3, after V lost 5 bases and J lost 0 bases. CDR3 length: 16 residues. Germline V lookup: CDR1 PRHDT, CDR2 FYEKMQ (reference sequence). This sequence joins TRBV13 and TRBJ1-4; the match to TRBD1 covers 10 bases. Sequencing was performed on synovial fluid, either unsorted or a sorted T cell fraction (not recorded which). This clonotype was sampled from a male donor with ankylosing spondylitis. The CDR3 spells CASSKDRGTTNEKLFF. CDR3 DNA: TGTGCCAGCAGCAAGGACAGGGGGACAACTAATGAAAAACTGTTTTTT.